The 28 T cell receptor beta chains given below trace back to one sample, sequenced in a study of graft-versus-host responses after intestinal transplantation. Profiled with immunoSEQ multiplex PCR; TCRdb holds only in-frame clones, not every one. The sample yields some 110,000 clones, around 92% seen once. These receptors' antigens are unknown. Specimen: unstimulated CD8+ T cells sorted from spleen or lymph node cells, collected before transplant. Receptors originate from a human donor who was the organ donor for an intestinal transplant.

The chain joins TRBV7-8 to TRBJ2-1, with 9 nucleotides matching TRBD1. Unmatched junction bases numbered 5, after V lost 3 bases and J lost 2 bases. This CDR3 region has 16 residues. Germline-derived CDR1 and CDR2 are SGHVS and FQNEAQ. CDR3 DNA: TGTGCCAGCAGCTTCGGACAGGGGAGTCCCTACAATGAGCAGTTCTTC. Protein: CASSFGQGSPYNEQFF.

The chain combines TRBV10-2 with TRBJ2-3; D might be TRBD2 (5 bases). The CDR3 is 16 residues long. Trimming shortened V by 2 bases and J by 0 bases, and 12 bases separated the two germline ends. Germline V CDR1 and CDR2: WSHSY, SAAADI. CDR3 protein: CASSEKERQSTDTQYF. CDR3 DNA sequence: TGCGCCAGCAGTGAGAAGGAGCGGCAAAGCACAGATACGCAGTATTTT.

The CDR3 is CASSRETGGQETQYF. The CDR3 DNA reads TGTGCCAGTAGTAGGGAGACTGGGGGGCAAGAGACCCAGTACTTC. The chain is built from TRBV19 and TRBJ2-5, with a tentative D call TRBD2 (6 bases). The CDR3 contains 15 residues. From germline, CDR1 is LNHDA and CDR2 SQIVND (reference sequence). Trimming removed 4 bases from V and 2 bases from J, with 14 bases in between.

This rearrangement joins TRBV2 to TRBJ2-1, with 9 bases matching TRBD2. The CDR3 sequence is 15 residues long. V shed 7 bases and J 8 bases; nucleotides not matched to a gene: 12. CDR1 and CDR2 (germline): SNHLY, FYNNEI. The CDR3 here is CASTEGAGGPDEQFF. The DNA of the CDR3 is TGTGCCAGCACCGAAGGGGCGGGAGGGCCGGATGAGCAGTTCTTC.

The rearrangement uses TRBV30 and TRBJ2-7, with D tentatively TRBD1 (5 bases). Trimming took off 1 base at V and 6 bases at J, with 10 bases between the two ends. This CDR3 contains 12 residues. Germline CDR1 GTSNPN, CDR2 SVGIG (reference sequence). This CDR3 reads CAWSARDLEQYF. CDR3 nucleotide sequence: TGTGCCTGGAGTGCCAGGGATCTCGAGCAGTACTTC.

As concerns this clone: The sample holds other DNA sequences that translate to the same CDR3. The V and J genes are TRBV9 and TRBJ2-3; the match to TRBD2 covers 8 bases. The J segment lost 1 base and the V segment lost 0 bases, leaving 1 base of the junction unmatched. Germline assignment: CDR1 SGDLS and CDR2 YYNGEE. The CDR3 consists of 15 residues. CDR3 DNA: TGTGCCAGCAGCGTAGCGGGAGGGGGCACAGATACGCAGTATTTT. Protein: CASSVAGGGTDTQYF. The full variable domain, with the rest looked up from reference TRBV9 and TRBJ2-3, is DSGVTQTPKHLITATGQRVTLRCSPRSGDLSVYWYQQSLDQGLQFLIQYYNGEERAKGNILERFSAQQFPDLHSELNLSSLELGDSALYFCASSVAGGGTDTQYFGPGTRLTVL.

The chain uses TRBV19 and TRBJ2-7; 9 bases are a match to TRBD1. Germline V lookup: CDR1 LNHDA, CDR2 SQIVND (reference sequence). CDR3 length equals 16 residues. V lost 3 bases to trimming and J lost 3 bases; unmatched junction nucleotides: 9. CDR3 coding DNA: TGTGCCAGTAGTATTACCAGCGGGACAGGGCTCTACGAGCAGTACTTC. Its protein is CASSITSGTGLYEQYF.

The V and J genes are TRBV4-2 and TRBJ2-1, with TRBD2 identical over 7 bases. The trim removed 4 bases at V and 2 bases at J, leaving 11 bases unmatched. Germline lookup yields CDR1 LGHNA and CDR2 YNFKEQ. The CDR3 has 17 amino acids. For the CDR3, the DNA is TGTGCCAGCAGCCCTGTCGTGAGGGAGGGGACCTACAATGAGCAGTTCTTC. This translates into CASSPVVREGTYNEQFF.

The rearrangement joins TRBV9 to TRBJ2-3, with 12 positions matching TRBD2. Germline V gives CDR1 SGDLS, CDR2 YYNGEE. The ends lost 3 bases at V and 3 bases at J; junction bases unmatched: 2. The CDR3 covers 15 residues. The CDR3 loop is CASSAGTSGTDTQYF. The CDR3 DNA reads TGTGCCAGCAGCGCCGGGACTAGCGGGACAGATACGCAGTATTTT.

The chain employs TRBV28 and TRBJ1-4; D might be TRBD1 (5 bases). The V gene lost 6 bases and the J gene lost 6 bases, with 11 bases spanning the gap. The CDR3 is 13 amino acids. CDR1 MDHEN and CDR2 SYDVKM come from the germline V gene. The CDR3 sequence is CASRMGLDEKLFF. The CDR3 DNA reads as TGTGCCAGCAGAATGGGACTCGATGAAAAACTGTTTTTT.

This chain connects TRBV19 to TRBJ2-7; 10 positions match TRBD1. The length of the CDR3 is 15 residues. Germline CDR1 LNHDA, CDR2 SQIVND (reference sequence). Trimming removed 3 bases from V and 2 bases from J; junction bases left unmatched: 4. The CDR3 DNA follows: TGTGCCAGTAGTATTGGGGACAGGGGACCCTACGAGCAGTACTTC. Its translation: CASSIGDRGPYEQYF.

The chain is built from TRBV5-1 and TRBJ2-5; TRBD2 is a possible D gene (5 bases). This CDR3 comprises 13 residues. V was trimmed by 4 bases and J by 9 bases, leaving 16 bases between them. Per the germline V gene, CDR1 is SGHRS and CDR2 is YFSETQ. The CDR3 protein is CASSEDAGFAQYF. DNA for the CDR3: TGCGCCAGCAGCGAGGACGCGGGTTTTGCCCAGTACTTC.

This chain connects TRBV7-2 to TRBJ1-2; TRBD1 is a possible D gene (5 bases). This CDR3 region has 13 residues. V lost 1 base to trimming and J lost 7 bases, with 10 bases between them. In germline, CDR1 is SGHTA, CDR2 FQGNSA. The CDR3 loop is CASSLEAGGGYTF. Written as DNA, the CDR3 is TGTGCCAGCAGCTTAGAGGCGGGGGGTGGCTACACCTTC.

The rearrangement uses TRBV29-1 and TRBJ1-1; the match to TRBD1 covers 7 bases. This CDR3 contains 14 residues. Germline lookup yields CDR1 SQVTM and CDR2 ANQGSEA. Germline trimming cut 6 bases from V and 4 bases from J; bases unmatched to any gene: 11. The CDR3, as DNA: TGCAGCGTCGAGGGGGCCCTGGGGAGCACTGAAGCTTTCTTT. Its protein product is CSVEGALGSTEAFF.

V usage is TRBV6-5 and J usage is TRBJ2-1; possible D gene TRBD1, 5 bases. Trimming removed 0 bases at V and 4 bases at J, with 13 bases between. Germline-derived CDR1 and CDR2 are MNHEY and SVGAGI. This CDR3 has 16 residues. CDR3 loop: CASSYSARVYYNEQFF. Written as DNA, the CDR3 is TGTGCCAGCAGTTACTCGGCCAGGGTCTATTACAATGAGCAGTTCTTC.

To note about this clone: One end of the junction fails to match germline, which may point to a read error. The V and J genes are TRBV4-1 and TRBJ1-2, with D unresolved. Germline V gene lookup returns CDR1 MGHRA and CDR2 YSYEKL. This CDR3 is 10 amino acids long. The DNA for the CDR3 is TGCGCCAGCAGCGGGCCCGATACTTACTTC. Its translation: CASSGPDTYF.

The V call is TRBV7-2, the J call TRBJ2-7, with 10 bases lining up with TRBD2. Trimming at V came to 1 base and at J to 4 bases, leaving 16 bases not matched to a gene. The germline V gene encodes CDR1 SGHTA and CDR2 FQGNSA. This CDR3 has 19 residues. The chain's CDR3 is CASSLVGSGRPEIQYEQYF. Here the CDR3 DNA reads TGTGCCAGCAGCTTAGTGGGTAGCGGGAGGCCCGAGATACAATACGAGCAGTACTTC.

The J gene is TRBJ2-5, the V gene TRBV9, with D possibly being TRBD2 (6 bases). Looked up from germline, CDR1 is SGDLS and CDR2 is YYNGEE. V lost 4 bases and J lost 5, with 12 bases in between. The CDR3 spans 13 residues. The CDR3 coding sequence is TGTGCCAGCAGCTCCAGGAGCGGGGAGACCCAGTACTTC. Protein product: CASSSRSGETQYF.

V and J are TRBV28 and TRBJ1-4; D is undetermined. V was pared by 7 bases and J by 8 bases, with 14 bases between. The CDR3 loop spans 13 amino acids. The germline CDR1 and CDR2 sequences are MDHEN and SYDVKM. The CDR3 DNA reads TGTGCCAGCACTTTTTCGTTTCGCGAAAAACTGTTTTTT. The encoded protein is CASTFSFREKLFF. Looking up the rest from reference TRBV28 and TRBJ1-4 gives the full variable domain: DVKVTQSSRYLVKRTGEKVFLECVQDMDHENMFWYRQDPGLGLRLIYFSYDVKMKEKGDIPEGYSVSREKKERFSLILESASTNQTSMYLCASTFSFREKLFFGSGTQLSVL.

The V and J genes are TRBV10-2 and TRBJ2-3, with D perhaps matching TRBD2 (5 bases). Germline V gene lookup returns CDR1 WSHSY and CDR2 SAAADI. The V and J ends lost 2 bases and 0 bases respectively, with 12 bases between them. The CDR3 sequence is 16 residues long. Here the CDR3 DNA reads TGCGCCAGCAGTGAGGAGCCCGGACTTAGCACAGATACGCAGTATTTT. Amino acids: CASSEEPGLSTDTQYF.

The chain uses TRBV6-6 and TRBJ2-2; 9 bases agree with TRBD2. There are 16 residues in the CDR3. V shed 0 bases, J shed 6 bases, and the junction held 5 bases outside the gene matches. Germline CDR1 is MNHNY and CDR2 is SVGAGI (reference sequence). The CDR3 here is CASSYSQLAGSGELFF. CDR3 nucleotides: TGTGCCAGCAGTTACTCCCAGCTAGCGGGATCCGGGGAGCTGTTTTTT.

The chain recombines TRBV19 with TRBJ1-1; D unresolved. CDR3 length equals 10 residues. Germline V lookup: CDR1 LNHDA, CDR2 SQIVND (reference sequence). V was cut by 9 bases and J by 4 bases, with 6 bases left in between. Written as DNA, the CDR3 is TGTGCCAGATGGGCCACTGAAGCTTTCTTT. Protein sequence: CARWATEAFF.

This chain connects TRBV27 to TRBJ2-7; 7 bases agree with TRBD2. The germline V gene encodes CDR1 MNHEY and CDR2 SMNVEV (reference sequence). CDR3 size: 15 residues. V lost 5 bases, J lost 0 bases, and 7 bases stayed unmatched. This CDR3 is CASSPSSGSSYEQYF. For the CDR3, the DNA is TGTGCCAGCAGTCCATCTAGCGGAAGCTCCTACGAGCAGTACTTC.

This clone showed up just a few times. The J gene is TRBJ2-7, the V gene TRBV2, with 8 bases lining up with TRBD2. The J segment lost 3 bases and the V segment lost 3 bases, leaving 7 bases of the junction unmatched. There are 15 residues in the CDR3. CDR1 is SNHLY and CDR2 is FYNNEI in the germline V gene. CDR3 residues: CASSEGTSGSYEQYF. Written as DNA, the CDR3 is TGTGCCAGCAGTGAGGGGACAAGCGGGAGCTACGAGCAGTACTTC.

This clone is a singleton in its sample. The J gene is TRBJ2-7, the V gene TRBV5-1; 12 bases map to TRBD2. Trimming removed 0 bases from V and 6 bases from J; junction bases left unmatched: 1. Germline values: CDR1 SGHRS, CDR2 YFSETQ. There are 14 residues in the CDR3. The CDR3 DNA sequence: TGCGCCAGCAGCTTGGGACTAGCGGGAGTCGAGCAGTACTTC. Its protein product is CASSLGLAGVEQYF.

The chain carries TRBV6-1 and TRBJ1-5; D not resolved. The CDR3 covers 13 residues. Germline CDR1 MNHNS, CDR2 SASEGT. Deletions cut 4 bases from V and 5 bases from J, with 9 bases between. The CDR3 sequence: CASSVWEDQPQHF. In DNA form, the CDR3 reads TGTGCCAGCAGTGTCTGGGAAGATCAGCCCCAGCATTTT.

The chain couples TRBV30 to TRBJ2-7; 7 bases agree with TRBD2. The J segment lost 5 bases and the V segment lost 3 bases, leaving 10 bases of the junction unmatched. The CDR3 covers 14 residues. The V gene's germline CDR1 is GTSNPN and CDR2 SVGIG (reference sequence). This CDR3 is CAWSGGRGDNEQYF. The CDR3 DNA follows: TGTGCCTGGAGCGGAGGCCGGGGGGATAACGAGCAGTACTTC.

The rearrangement joins TRBV19 to TRBJ2-7; D not certain. In germline, CDR1 is LNHDA, CDR2 SQIVND (reference sequence). The V end lost 6 bases, the J end lost 4 bases, and 7 bases lay between the germline ends. CDR3 length: 11 residues. This chain's CDR3 is CASRSGYEQYF. The CDR3 DNA sequence: TGTGCCAGTAGGTCTGGTTACGAGCAGTACTTC.